Shown below are 4 T cell receptor beta chains from a single sample sequenced in a study of T cell changes during pregnancy in multiple sclerosis. The protocol was immunoSEQ multiplex PCR, while the TCRdb copy is restricted to in-frame clones and leaves out a portion. The repertoire holds about 44,000 clones, roughly 94% seen once, with roughly 0.5% in the top ten. Sequencing used CD4+ T cells from peripheral blood mononuclear cells, obtained in the first trimester of pregnancy. The receptor source for this set is a female donor with multiple sclerosis, enrolled in a pregnancy study.

The rearrangement links TRBV6-4 to TRBJ1-5; 7 positions agree with TRBD1. The CDR3 is 14 amino acids. V lost 3 bases and J lost 5; bases outside the gene matches: 4. The germline V gene has CDR1 MRHNA and CDR2 SNTAGT. The CDR3 bases are TGTGCCAGCAGTGAGGGACAGCTTTATCAGCCCCAGCATTTT. Its protein is CASSEGQLYQPQHF.

CDR3 residues: CASSNLGGTGANVLTF. DNA for the CDR3: TGTGCCAGCAGCAACCTGGGGGGGACTGGGGCCAACGTCCTGACTTTC. The J gene is TRBJ2-6, the V gene TRBV9; 7 nucleotides match TRBD2. The V gene's germline CDR1 is SGDLS and CDR2 YYNGEE. Losses at the gene ends were 4 bases for V and 2 bases for J; bases not matched to a gene: 6. The CDR3 has 16 amino acids.

The gene calls are TRBV5-4 and TRBJ2-2; D possibly corresponds to TRBD1 (6 bases). V was trimmed by 0 bases and J by 3 bases, leaving 18 bases between them. Germline CDR1 SGHNT, CDR2 YYREEE (reference sequence). CDR3 length: 18 residues. CDR3 loop: CASSLDPVGRGDTGELFF. As DNA, the CDR3 is TGTGCCAGCAGCTTGGACCCCGTTGGCAGGGGCGACACCGGGGAGCTGTTTTTT.

The chain is built from TRBV18 and TRBJ1-1; 8 bases match TRBD1. Germline-derived CDR1 and CDR2 are KGHSH and LQKENI. V lost 0 bases to trimming and J lost 6 bases; unmatched junction nucleotides: 3. The CDR3 is 14 residues long. CDR3 protein: CASSPPPGGPEAFF. The CDR3, as DNA: TGTGCCAGCTCACCACCTCCAGGGGGCCCTGAAGCTTTCTTT. Based on the CDR3 plus reference TRBV18 and TRBJ1-1, the full variable domain is NAGVMQNPRHLVRRRGQEARLRCSPMKGHSHVYWYRQLPEEGLKFMVYLQKENIIDESGMPKERFSAEFPKEGPSILRIQQVVRGDSAAYFCASSPPPGGPEAFFGQGTRLTVV.